The clone carrying this TCR beta chain was seen only a few times. Its antigen is still unknown. The sample comes from a study of immune heterogeneity within non-small cell lung tumors. This CDR3 has 16 residues. V lost 4 bases, J lost 0 bases, and 13 bases lay in between. Germline lookup yields CDR1 LGHNA and CDR2 YNFKEQ. Template input was genomic DNA from bulk tumor (around 640 ng per sample). Several biopsies were collected from each primary tumor during surgery. They were spaced as far apart as possible within the tumor mass. With untreated, newly diagnosed non-small cell lung cancer, the patients went on to undergo curative surgery. Study outcomes and limitations: Individual patients had largely distinct high-frequency T-cell receptor beta clonotypes.

Multiplex PCR employing 32 V and 13 J primers generated amplicons of the TCR beta CDR3. TCRdb ran MiXCR on the multiplex PCR reads and lists one entry per CDR3 protein. The sample lists more than 9,500 distinct CDR3 sequences; under 35% were seen once. The sequence came from a man aged 55 to 70 with non-small cell lung cancer. The rearrangement links TRBV4-2 to TRBJ2-1; a possible D gene is TRBD1 (6 bases). Input material: lung tumor tissue. CDR3: CASSRLGASSYNEQFF. The CDR3 DNA reads TGTGCCAGCAGCCGTTTGGGGGCCAGCTCCTACAATGAGCAGTTCTTC.